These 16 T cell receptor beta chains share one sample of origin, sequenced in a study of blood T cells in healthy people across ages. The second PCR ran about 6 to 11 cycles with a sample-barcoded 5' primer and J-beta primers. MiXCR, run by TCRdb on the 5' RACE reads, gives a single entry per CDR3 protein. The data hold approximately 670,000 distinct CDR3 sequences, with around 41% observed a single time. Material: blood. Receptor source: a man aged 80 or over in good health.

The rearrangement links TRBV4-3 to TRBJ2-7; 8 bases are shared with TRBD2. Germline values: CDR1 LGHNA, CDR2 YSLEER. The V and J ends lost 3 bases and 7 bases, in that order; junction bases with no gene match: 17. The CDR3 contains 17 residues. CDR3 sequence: CASSQLLSGGFYNEQYF. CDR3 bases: TGCGCCAGCAGCCAGTTACTCAGCGGGGGCTTCTACAATGAGCAGTACTTC.

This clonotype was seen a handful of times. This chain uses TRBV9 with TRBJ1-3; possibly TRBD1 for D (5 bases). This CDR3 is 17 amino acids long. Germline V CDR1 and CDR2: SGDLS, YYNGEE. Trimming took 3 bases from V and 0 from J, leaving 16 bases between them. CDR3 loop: CASSEGFYGNSGNTIYF. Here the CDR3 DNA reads TGTGCCAGCAGCGAGGGGTTTTACGGGAACTCTGGAAACACCATATATTTT.

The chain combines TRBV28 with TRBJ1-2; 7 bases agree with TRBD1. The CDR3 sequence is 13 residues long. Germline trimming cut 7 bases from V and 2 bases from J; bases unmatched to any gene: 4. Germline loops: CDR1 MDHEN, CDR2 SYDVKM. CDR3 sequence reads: CASIQGGNYGYTF. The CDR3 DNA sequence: TGTGCCAGCATCCAAGGGGGCAACTATGGCTACACCTTC.

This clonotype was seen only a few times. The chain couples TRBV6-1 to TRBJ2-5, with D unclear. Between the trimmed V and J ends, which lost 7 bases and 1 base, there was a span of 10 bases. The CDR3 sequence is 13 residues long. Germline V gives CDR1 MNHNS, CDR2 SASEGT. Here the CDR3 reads CASTLTLQETQYF. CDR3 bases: TGTGCCAGCACTTTGACACTCCAAGAGACCCAGTACTTC.

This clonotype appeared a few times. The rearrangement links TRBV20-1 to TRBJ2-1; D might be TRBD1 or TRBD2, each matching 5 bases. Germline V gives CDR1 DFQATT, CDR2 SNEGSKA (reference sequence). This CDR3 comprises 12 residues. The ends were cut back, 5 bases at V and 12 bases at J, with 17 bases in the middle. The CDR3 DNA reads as TGCAGTGCTCCTGGGGACGTAGGTGGGCAGTTCTTC. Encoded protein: CSAPGDVGGQFF.

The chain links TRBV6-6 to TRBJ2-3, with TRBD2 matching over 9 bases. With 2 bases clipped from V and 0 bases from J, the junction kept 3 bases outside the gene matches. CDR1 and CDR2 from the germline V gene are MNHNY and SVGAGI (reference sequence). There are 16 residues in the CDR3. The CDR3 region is CASSYRLAGSTDTQYF. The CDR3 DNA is TGTGCCAGCAGTTACCGCCTAGCGGGAAGCACAGATACGCAGTATTTT.

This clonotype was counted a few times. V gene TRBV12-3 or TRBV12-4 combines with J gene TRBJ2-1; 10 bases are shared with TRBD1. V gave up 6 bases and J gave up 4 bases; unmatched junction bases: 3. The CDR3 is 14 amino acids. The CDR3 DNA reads TGTGCCAGCAGCAGGACAGGGGGATACAATGAGCAGTTCTTC. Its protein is CASSRTGGYNEQFF.

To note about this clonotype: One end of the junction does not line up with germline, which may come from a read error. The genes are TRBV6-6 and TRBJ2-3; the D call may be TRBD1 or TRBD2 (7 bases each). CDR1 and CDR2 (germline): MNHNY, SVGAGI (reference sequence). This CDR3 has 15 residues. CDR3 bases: TGTGCCAGCAGCCAGGGGGGGAGAGACACAGATACGCGGTATTTT. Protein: CASSQGGRDTDTRYF.

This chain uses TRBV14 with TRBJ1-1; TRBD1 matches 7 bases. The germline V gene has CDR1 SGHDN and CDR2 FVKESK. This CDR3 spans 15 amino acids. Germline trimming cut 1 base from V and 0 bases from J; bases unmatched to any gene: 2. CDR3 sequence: CASSQGQGLNTEAFF. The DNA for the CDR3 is TGTGCCAGCAGCCAAGGACAGGGTCTGAACACTGAAGCTTTCTTT.

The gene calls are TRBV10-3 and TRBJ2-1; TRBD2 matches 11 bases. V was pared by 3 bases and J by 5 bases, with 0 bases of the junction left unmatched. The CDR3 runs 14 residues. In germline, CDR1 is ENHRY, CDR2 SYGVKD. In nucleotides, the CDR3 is TGTGCCATCAGTGAACTAGCGGGAGACAATGAGCAGTTCTTC. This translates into CAISELAGDNEQFF.

The CDR3 DNA follows: TGTGCCAGCTCCTCGACCTTTTTAGGACAGAACACCTACGAGCAGTACTTC. Its protein is CASSSTFLGQNTYEQYF. V is TRBV18 and J is TRBJ2-7; a possible D gene is TRBD1 (6 bases). The germline CDR1 and CDR2 sequences are KGHSH and LQKENI. V gave up 6 bases and J gave up 2 bases, with 23 bases separating them. The CDR3 contains 17 residues. Complete variable domain (other parts from reference TRBV18 and TRBJ2-7): NAGVMQNPRHLVRRRGQEARLRCSPMKGHSHVYWYRQLPEEGLKFMVYLQKENIIDESGMPKERFSAEFPKEGPSILRIQQVVRGDSAAYFCASSSTFLGQNTYEQYFGPGTRLTVT.

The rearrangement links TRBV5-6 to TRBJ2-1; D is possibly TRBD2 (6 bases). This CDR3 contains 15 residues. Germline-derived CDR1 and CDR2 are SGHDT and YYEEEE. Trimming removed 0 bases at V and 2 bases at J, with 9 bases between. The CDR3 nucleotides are TGTGCCAGCAGCTTGGTTAGCGGCCCCTACAATGAGCAGTTCTTC. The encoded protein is CASSLVSGPYNEQFF.

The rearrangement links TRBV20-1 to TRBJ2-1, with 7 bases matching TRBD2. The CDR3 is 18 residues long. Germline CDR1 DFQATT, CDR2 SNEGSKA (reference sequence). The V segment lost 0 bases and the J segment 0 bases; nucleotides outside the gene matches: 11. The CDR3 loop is CSARDPLSGGTSYNEQFF. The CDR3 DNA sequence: TGCAGTGCTAGAGATCCTCTGTCCGGGGGGACCTCCTACAATGAGCAGTTCTTC.

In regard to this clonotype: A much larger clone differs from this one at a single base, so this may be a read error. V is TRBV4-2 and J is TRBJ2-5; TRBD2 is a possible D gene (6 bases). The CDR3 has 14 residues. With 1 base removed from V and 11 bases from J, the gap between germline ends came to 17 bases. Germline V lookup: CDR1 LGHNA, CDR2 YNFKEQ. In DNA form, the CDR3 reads TGTGCCAGCAGCCAAGGCGCTAGCGTGGATGAGCAGTACTTC. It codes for CASSQGASVDEQYF.

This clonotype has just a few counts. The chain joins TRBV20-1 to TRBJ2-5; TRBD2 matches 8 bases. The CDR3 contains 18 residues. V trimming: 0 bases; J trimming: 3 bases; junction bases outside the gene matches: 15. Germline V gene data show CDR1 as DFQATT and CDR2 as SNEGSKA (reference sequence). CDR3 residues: CSARDPSLSGGTEETQYF. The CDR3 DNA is TGCAGTGCTAGAGACCCCTCTCTAAGCGGGGGAACCGAAGAGACCCAGTACTTC.

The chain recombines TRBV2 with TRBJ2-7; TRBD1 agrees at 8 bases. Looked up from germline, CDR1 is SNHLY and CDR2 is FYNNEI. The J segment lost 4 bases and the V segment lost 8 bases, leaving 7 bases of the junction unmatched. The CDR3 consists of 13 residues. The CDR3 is CASLQGDRYEQYF. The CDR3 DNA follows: TGTGCCAGCCTACAGGGGGACAGATACGAGCAGTACTTC. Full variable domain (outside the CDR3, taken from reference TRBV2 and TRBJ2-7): EPEVTQTPSHQVTQMGQEVILRCVPISNHLYFYWYRQILGQKVEFLVSFYNNEISEKSEIFDDQFSVERPDGSNFTLKIRSTKLEDSAMYFCASLQGDRYEQYFGPGTRLTVT.